Listed below are T cell receptor beta chains from one sample, sequenced in a study of cytomegalovirus exposure and HLA in healthy donors. Assay used: immunoSEQ multiplex PCR; TCRdb lists only in-frame clones, some missing. The profile shows 100,000 to 150,000 clones, roughly 87% of them singletons. The source material was PBMCs. Every receptor here comes from a woman aged 18-29 years in good health and CMV-seronegative. The CDR3 runs from the conserved cysteine through the conserved F or W. D genes are given only for firm matches. Clone sizes are given selectively: once, few, many, or a class where the clone is expanded.

clone size	D gene	J gene	V gene	CDR3 protein	CDR3 DNA
.	.	TRBJ2-5	TRBV6-1	CASSDLVTSPRETQYF	TGTGCCAGCAGTGATCTCGTTACTAGCCCCAGGGAGACCCAGTACTTC
.	TRBD1	TRBJ2-7	TRBV29-1	CSVVGTGGYEQYF	TGCAGCGTCGTGGGGACAGGGGGCTACGAGCAGTACTTC
.	TRBD2	TRBJ2-1	TRBV5-1	CASSLSGTSNYNEQFF	TGCGCCAGCAGCTTGTCCGGGACTAGCAATTACAATGAGCAGTTCTTC
once	TRBD1	TRBJ2-1	TRBV25-1	CASSYLRDSDYNEQFF	TGTGCCAGCAGTTATCTCCGGGACAGTGACTACAATGAGCAGTTCTTC
few	TRBD2	TRBJ2-7	TRBV4-2	CASSHEAGYEQYF	TGTGCCAGCAGCCACGAAGCGGGGTACGAGCAGTACTTC
once	.	TRBJ2-1	TRBV2	CASHYNNEQFF	TGTGCCAGCCACTACAACAATGAGCAGTTCTTC
once	.	TRBJ2-5	TRBV9	CASSVADQGGETQYF	TGTGCCAGCAGCGTAGCTGATCAGGGAGGAGAGACCCAGTACTTC
.	.	TRBJ2-3	TRBV7-8	CASSPSPSGSTDTQYF	TGTGCCAGCAGCCCCTCCCCATCGGGAAGCACAGATACGCAGTATTTT
.	TRBD2	TRBJ2-7	TRBV6-5	CASRYSGGDSYEQYF	TGTGCCAGCAGGTATAGCGGGGGGGACTCCTACGAGCAGTACTTC
.	.	TRBJ1-1	TRBV7-3	CASSPRKAGGTEAFF	TGTGCCAGCAGTCCCCGGAAGGCGGGGGGCACTGAAGCTTTCTTT
once	.	TRBJ2-5	TRBV19	CASSIVAQETQYF	TGTGCCAGTAGTATAGTGGCTCAAGAGACCCAGTACTTC
.	.	TRBJ2-1	TRBV6-1	CASAVAANSYNEQFF	TGTGCCAGCGCGGTGGCAGCCAACTCCTACAATGAGCAGTTCTTC
.	.	TRBJ2-2	TRBV29-1	CSVDGGGNTGELFF	TGCAGCGTTGACGGGGGAGGTAACACCGGGGAGCTGTTTTTT
.	.	TRBJ1-2	TRBV13	CASSLAYYGYTF	TGTGCCAGCAGCTTGGCCTACTATGGCTACACCTTC
.	.	TRBJ1-1	TRBV27	CASSLKTEENWNTEAFF	TGTGCCAGCAGTTTAAAGACGGAGGAGAACTGGAACACTGAAGCTTTCTTT